This T cell receptor beta chain is from a study of T-cell reconstitution after alpha-beta-depleted transplantation in children. Looked up from germline, CDR1 is SQVTM and CDR2 is ANQGSEA. The CDR3 runs to 10 residues. Trimming removed 4 bases at V and 6 bases at J, with 6 bases between. In its sample, this clonotype was seen many times. This sample's TCRbeta library carried unique molecular identifier barcodes. TCRdb fed the PCR reads into MiXCR, producing one record per CDR3 protein. This sample has 190,000 or so distinct CDR3 sequences; about 6.4% occur once, and the top ten carry 3% to 3.5%. Sequences were derived from PBMCs from the stem cell graft donor, sampled from the stem cell graft. The sequence derives from a human donor who donated a stem cell graft to a child with Wiskott-Aldrich syndrome. This chain links TRBV29-1 with TRBJ1-1; weak D call: TRBD1 (5 bases). The CDR3 spells CSVGGSEAFF. The CDR3 DNA is TGCAGCGTTGGGGGGTCTGAAGCTTTCTTT. The full variable domain, with the rest looked up from reference TRBV29-1 and TRBJ1-1, is SAVISQKPSRDICQRGTSLTIQCQVDSQVTMMFWYRQQPGQSLTLIATANQGSEATYESGFVIDKFPISRPNLTFSTLTVSNMSPEDSSIYLCSVGGSEAFFGQGTRLTVV.